This TCR beta chain emerged from a study of shared clonotypes between healthy human individuals. The CDR3 length is 13 residues. V was cut by 0 bases and J by 5 bases, with 5 bases left in between. Germline V gene data show CDR1 as SGHAT and CDR2 as FQNNGV. This clone came up a few times. Other DNA sequences in the same sample also yield this CDR3. Authors' methods: As immunoSEQ supplied junction-only sequences (without quality scores), filtering differed. Only in-frame clones appear in the TCRdb table, and some are missing; sequencing was by immunoSEQ multiplex PCR. V and J calls and clone size follow that table, whereas D and trimming were derived from the DNA. The sample lists under 750,000 clones; roughly 72% were seen once.

The clonotype originates from a woman aged 25-40 years in good health. The chain joins TRBV11-2 to TRBJ2-1; D is uncertain. Specimen: memory CD4+ T cells sorted from blood. Subset noted: CD45RA-negative fraction. The CDR3 is CASSLDLNNEQFF. In nucleotides, the CDR3 is TGTGCCAGCAGCTTAGACCTTAACAATGAGCAGTTCTTC.